This T cell receptor (beta chain) came from a study of blood T cell repertoires in COVID-19 (dated by TCRdb to the early 2020s). Notes on the research overall: Samples from collaborators originated in the United States, Italy and Spain and spanned both the acute and convalescent phases of COVID-19. The prospective study material was composed of cDNA or gDNA derived from T cells, B-cell-depleted T cells, or PBMCs. Subjects who had been exposed to COVID-19, were actively infected with it, or had recovered from it provided the deeply sampled blood TCRbeta repertoires that made up the dataset. A freely available public database, intended as a resource for researchers studying the immune response to SARS-CoV-2, is where the repertoires were released. Samples were obtained from the ongoing ImmuneRACE study (first 160 participants) and from some 1,300 subjects provided by 6 global collaborators. Sample metadata almost always included a de-identified subject ID, COVID-19 status, age in years and sex. Where available, HLA class I and class II types were obtained from metadata supplied by the sample provider rather than from assay-based typing. Overall study outcomes, separate from this receptor: How much clinical and demographic metadata was included differed by source and by participant, and the metadata was provided uncurated.

With regard to this clone: The antigen it binds to is not known. No base-level quality is on record; no much larger clone is a single base apart.

Each collaborating institution followed its own protocols to collect whole blood in K2EDTA tubes. For TCRbeta analysis, collaborator samples were shipped as frozen whole blood, as isolated PBMCs, or as DNA extracted from either sample type. The immunoSEQ Assay, a bias-controlled multiplex PCR, was used to amplify TCRbeta CDR3 regions from genomic DNA. Per the source publication's procedure: The number of nucleated cells in each sample was estimated by amplification of reference gene primers within the assay. To quantify the absolute abundance of each unique TCRbeta CDR3 rearrangement, sequence reads were collapsed and filtered. For each sample, productive Simpson clonality was calculated as the square root of Simpson's diversity index over productive rearrangements. TCRdb re-hosts the immuneACCESS table, in-frame sequences only. Its copies lack some clones; in the studies checked, an unresolved V gene accounts for under half of them, and the cause for the rest is not known. From that table come the V and J calls and clone size; the DNA was used to work out D and trimming. This sample gives 40,000 to 55,000 clones in total; approximately 89% of them show up just once. The ten largest clones represent around 30% of the sample.

Including cysteine and phenylalanine, the CDR3 has 14 amino acids. Only the CDR3 DNA is retained, 42 bases long and in frame from the first base. Deletion took 4 bases off V and 2 bases off J, with a span of 11 bases between the germline ends. The germline V gene supplies CDR1 SNHLY and CDR2 FYNNEI. Sequenced material: peripheral blood. The sequence joins TRBV2 to TRBJ1-1; tentative D gene TRBD1, with 5 bases matching. This receptor was obtained from an elderly woman with acute or convalescent COVID-19. For the CDR3, the sequence is CASSVRTPNTEAFF. The sequence in DNA is TGTGCCAGCAGTGTTAGGACACCCAACACTGAAGCTTTCTTT. The entire variable domain, with the stretches around the CDR3 drawn from the reference TRBV2 and TRBJ1-1 proteins, is EPEVTQTPSHQVTQMGQEVILRCVPISNHLYFYWYRQILGQKVEFLVSFYNNEISEKSEIFDDQFSVERPDGSNFTLKIRSTKLEDSAMYFCASSVRTPNTEAFFGQGTRLTVV.